These 28 T cell receptor beta chains share one sample of origin, sequenced in a study of vaccination and CD4 T cells after COVID-19. An Oncomine TCR Beta short-read assay was used to sequence the DNA from cultured CD4+ T cells. TCRdb fed the PCR reads into MiXCR, producing one record per CDR3 protein. The sample holds 15,000 to 25,000 distinct CDR3 sequences; approximately 52% are singletons and the top ten take approximately 9.9%. Treatment in this sample: roughly 11-day PBMC culture with coronavirus spike peptide pools or control peptides (ViraFEST assay). What these receptors recognize is not known. The material sequenced was CD4+ T cells from blood, cultured in vitro. The origin of the receptors is a human donor who had recovered from COVID-19.

This clonotype was seen a few times. The V gene is TRBV6-5, the J gene TRBJ2-7, with 9 bases that match TRBD2. Germline V gene lookup returns CDR1 MNHEY and CDR2 SVGAGI. Losses at the gene ends were 3 bases for V and 5 bases for J; bases not matched to a gene: 8. The CDR3 runs to 15 residues. This CDR3 reads CASSYSSGISDEQYF. CDR3 DNA: TGTGCCAGCAGTTATTCTAGCGGGATTTCTGACGAGCAGTACTTC.

This clonotype was seen a few times. The V and J genes are TRBV6-2 or TRBV6-3 and TRBJ1-2; D ambiguous. This CDR3 has 13 residues. Trimming removed 6 bases at V and 8 bases at J, with 16 bases between. In germline, CDR1 is MNHEY, CDR2 SVGEGT. The CDR3 spells CASSQSEASGYTF. In DNA form, the CDR3 reads TGTGCCAGCAGCCAGTCAGAGGCGTCGGGCTACACCTTC.

The chain joins TRBV19 to TRBJ2-1; D is perhaps TRBD1 or TRBD2 (5 bases each). The germline gives CDR1 LNHDA, CDR2 SQIVND (reference sequence). This CDR3 is built from 15 residues. The V end lost 3 bases, the J end lost 5 bases, and 14 bases lay between the germline ends. DNA for the CDR3: TGTGCCAGTAGTATGGGGGAATCAGGCCACAATGAGCAGTTCTTC. Amino acids: CASSMGESGHNEQFF.

The V call is TRBV20-1, the J call TRBJ2-3; 7 bases agree with TRBD2. V lost 0 bases, J lost 2 bases, and 8 bases stayed unmatched. CDR1 and CDR2 (germline): DFQATT, SNEGSKA (reference sequence). CDR3 length equals 16 residues. The CDR3 DNA reads as TGCAGTGCTAGAGAGTCGGGACTACGACTCACAGATACGCAGTATTTT. Translation gives CSARESGLRLTDTQYF.

This clonotype was counted between two and nine times. The genes are TRBV28 and TRBJ1-1; D gene uncertain. This CDR3 contains 13 residues. Deletions cut 1 base from V and 2 bases from J, with 5 bases between. The germline V gene encodes CDR1 MDHEN and CDR2 SYDVKM. The CDR3 DNA follows: TGTGCCAGCAGTTTATTGGGTAACACTGAAGCTTTCTTT. Protein sequence: CASSLLGNTEAFF.

This clonotype was counted a few times. The CDR3 DNA follows: TGCAGTGCTACAGGGACTAGCGGGAGAAATGAGCAGTTCTTC. Protein product: CSATGTSGRNEQFF. The J gene is TRBJ2-1, the V gene TRBV20-1, with TRBD2 matching 14 bases. The CDR3 contains 14 residues. Trimming cost V 4 bases and J 7 bases; bases outside gene matches: 3. Per germline, CDR1 DFQATT and CDR2 SNEGSKA (reference sequence).

This clonotype was observed a few times. The V and J genes are TRBV12-3 or TRBV12-4 and TRBJ1-1; no clear D gene. The V end lost 0 bases, the J end lost 13 bases, and 15 bases lay between the germline ends. This CDR3 has 13 residues. The CDR3 DNA follows: TGTGCCAGCAGTTTAGCAGGGAATCGGATGGATTTCTTT. Amino acids: CASSLAGNRMDFF.

This clonotype showed up just a few times. The chain recombines TRBV25-1 with TRBJ2-7, with 13 bases lining up with TRBD2. V lost 6 bases and J lost 2; bases outside the gene matches: 4. CDR3 length: 15 residues. Germline V lookup: CDR1 MGHDK, CDR2 SYGVNS. The CDR3: CASRRGTSGAYEQYF. CDR3 in DNA: TGTGCCAGCAGGCGGGGGACTAGCGGGGCCTACGAGCAGTACTTC.

The J gene is TRBJ1-1, the V gene TRBV11-2; TRBD1 agrees at 7 bases. The CDR3 has 15 amino acids. The ends lost 5 bases at V and 1 base at J; junction bases unmatched: 7. Germline-derived CDR1 and CDR2 are SGHAT and FQNNGV. Here the CDR3 DNA reads TGTGCCAGCAGCCCAAGAGGGGGCTCGAACACTGAAGCTTTCTTT. It specifies CASSPRGGSNTEAFF.

The chain recombines TRBV7-9 with TRBJ2-1, with TRBD2 as a possible D gene (6 bases). Trimming removed 8 bases at V and 11 bases at J, with 19 bases between. From germline, CDR1 is SEHNR and CDR2 FQNEAQ (reference sequence). The CDR3 loop spans 13 amino acids. The CDR3, as DNA: TGTGCCAGCGGCCGGGACTCACTCATACAGCAGTTCTTC. Translation gives CASGRDSLIQQFF.

The count of this clonotype is one. At one end, the junction sequence differs from germline, possibly due to a read error. The rearrangement links TRBV7-7 to TRBJ2-3; tentative D call: TRBD1 (6 bases). Germline loops: CDR1 SSHAT, CDR2 FNYEAQ (reference sequence). The CDR3 contains 14 residues. The CDR3 reads CASSSDRSTDTQYF. CDR3 DNA: TGTGCTAGCAGCTCGGACAGAAGCACAGATACGCAGTATTTT.

The chain recombines TRBV11-2 with TRBJ2-2; TRBD2 matches 7 bases. Germline V lookup: CDR1 SGHAT, CDR2 FQNNGV. The CDR3 spans 18 residues. The J segment lost 2 bases and the V segment lost 1 base, leaving 10 bases of the junction unmatched. As DNA, the CDR3 is TGTGCCAGCAGCTTAGGGGGGAGGGGCAAACCCAACACCGGGGAGCTGTTTTTT. Residues: CASSLGGRGKPNTGELFF.

This sequence joins TRBV27 and TRBJ1-1; TRBD1 agrees at 7 bases. V lost 8 bases to trimming and J lost 10 bases; unmatched junction nucleotides: 13. The CDR3 is 13 residues long. CDR1 MNHEY and CDR2 SMNVEV come from the germline V gene (reference sequence). For the CDR3, the DNA is TGTGCCAGCTGCCCGACGACAGGGCGAAGAGCTTTCTTT. Translating gives CASCPTTGRRAFF.

This chain links TRBV20-1 with TRBJ2-3; possibly TRBD2 for D (5 bases). The germline CDR1 and CDR2 sequences are DFQATT and SNEGSKA (reference sequence). CDR3 length: 13 amino acids. V gave up 6 bases and J gave up 3 bases, with 13 bases separating them. This CDR3 reads CSALAPVTDTQYF. DNA of the CDR3: TGCAGTGCCCTAGCACCCGTTACAGATACGCAGTATTTT.

V usage is TRBV11-2 and J usage is TRBJ1-2; D is undetermined. The CDR3 is 17 amino acids. Trimming took 4 bases from V and 0 from J, leaving 18 bases between them. Germline V gene sequence: CDR1 SGHAT, CDR2 FQNNGV. CDR3: CASSSRIGLRANYGYTF. CDR3 in DNA: TGTGCCAGCAGCTCCCGGATTGGATTGAGGGCTAACTATGGCTACACCTTC.

This clonotype was seen more than once but under ten times. V usage is TRBV6-4 and J usage is TRBJ2-2, with D maybe TRBD1 (6 bases). The V and J ends lost 6 bases and 9 bases respectively, with 14 bases between them. From germline, CDR1 is MRHNA and CDR2 SNTAGT. This CDR3 is built from 13 residues. The CDR3 loop reads CASSHTGSRELFF. In DNA form, the CDR3 reads TGTGCCAGCAGCCACACAGGGTCCAGGGAGCTGTTTTTT.

The chain carries TRBV15 and TRBJ2-3; the match to TRBD2 covers 7 bases. The CDR3 runs to 16 residues. V gave up 3 bases and J gave up 4 bases; unmatched junction bases: 10. Germline V gives CDR1 LNHNV, CDR2 YYDKDF (reference sequence). In DNA, the CDR3 is TGTGCCACCAGCAGGAGTAGTGGGAGGGTAGCAGATACGCAGTATTTT. This translates into CATSRSSGRVADTQYF.

This chain joins TRBV11-2 and TRBJ1-1; possible D gene TRBD1, 6 bases. Trimming removed 5 bases at V and 2 bases at J, with 18 bases between. CDR1 SGHAT and CDR2 FQNNGV come from the germline V gene. The CDR3 runs 16 residues. CDR3 sequence: CASSPQGRGDNTEAFF. The CDR3 DNA reads TGTGCCAGCAGCCCCCAGGGGAGGGGGGACAACACTGAAGCTTTCTTT. Complete variable domain (other parts from reference TRBV11-2 and TRBJ1-1): EAGVAQSPRYKIIEKRQSVAFWCNPISGHATLYWYQQILGQGPKLLIQFQNNGVVDDSQLPKDRFSAERLKGVDSTLKIQPAKLEDSAVYLCASSPQGRGDNTEAFFGQGTRLTVV.

There are a few counts of this clonotype. The rearrangement joins TRBV20-1 to TRBJ1-2, with unresolved D. The CDR3 covers 12 residues. Germline values: CDR1 DFQATT, CDR2 SNEGSKA (reference sequence). V gave up 3 bases and J gave up 4 bases, with 9 bases separating them. CDR3 in DNA: TGCAGTGCTAGCCGGGCCGGCTATGGCTACACCTTC. Protein sequence: CSASRAGYGYTF.

This clonotype was detected only a few times. The chain links TRBV7-2 to TRBJ2-3, with D possibly being TRBD2 (6 bases). Trimming cost V 1 base and J 0 bases, with 11 bases left between them. This CDR3 is built from 16 residues. In germline, CDR1 is SGHTA, CDR2 FQGNSA. CDR3 nucleotides: TGTGCCAGCAGCTTAGACCCTAGCGTGAGCACAGATACGCAGTATTTT. Translated, it gives CASSLDPSVSTDTQYF.

The chain carries TRBV11-3 and TRBJ2-5, with TRBD1 matching 8 bases. The CDR3 totals 15 residues. Germline V gives CDR1 SGHNT, CDR2 YENEEA. Germline trimming cut 5 bases from V and 1 base from J; bases unmatched to any gene: 6. This chain's CDR3 is CASSRWTGTQETQYF. DNA of the CDR3: TGTGCCAGCAGCCGGTGGACAGGGACCCAAGAGACCCAGTACTTC.

The chain is built from TRBV28 and TRBJ2-3, with D perhaps TRBD2 (5 bases). Germline CDR1 and CDR2: MDHEN and SYDVKM. CDR3 size: 14 residues. Trimming took off 6 bases at V and 7 bases at J, with 17 bases between the two ends. The CDR3 sequence is CASRPSTTRNTQYF. In nucleotides, the CDR3 is TGTGCCAGCAGACCTTCCACCACTAGAAATACGCAGTATTTT. Full variable domain (rest looked up from reference TRBV28 and TRBJ2-3): DVKVTQSSRYLVKRTGEKVFLECVQDMDHENMFWYRQDPGLGLRLIYFSYDVKMKEKGDIPEGYSVSREKKERFSLILESASTNQTSMYLCASRPSTTRNTQYFGPGTRLTVL.

The rearrangement joins TRBV11-1 to TRBJ2-7; possible D gene TRBD1, 5 bases. The CDR3 spans 17 residues. V was shortened by 4 bases and J by 1 base, with 20 bases between the two germline ends. Germline loops: CDR1 SGHAT, CDR2 FQDESV (reference sequence). CDR3 protein: CASSSRVQGELSYEQYF. The CDR3 bases are TGTGCCAGCAGCTCCAGAGTTCAGGGTGAGTTGTCCTACGAGCAGTACTTC. Combining the CDR3 with reference TRBV11-1 and TRBJ2-7 gives the whole variable domain EAEVAQSPRYKITEKSQAVAFWCDPISGHATLYWYRQILGQGPELLVQFQDESVVDDSQLPKDRFSAERLKGVDSTLKIQPAELGDSAMYLCASSSRVQGELSYEQYFGPGTRLTVT.

The J gene is TRBJ1-1, the V gene TRBV2; the D is unclear. Germline values: CDR1 SNHLY, CDR2 FYNNEI. V lost 4 bases to trimming and J lost 1 base, with 7 bases between them. The CDR3 runs to 13 residues. The CDR3 is CASSGQKNTEAFF. As DNA, the CDR3 is TGTGCCAGCAGTGGCCAGAAGAACACTGAAGCTTTCTTT. The full variable domain, with the rest looked up from reference TRBV2 and TRBJ1-1, is EPEVTQTPSHQVTQMGQEVILRCVPISNHLYFYWYRQILGQKVEFLVSFYNNEISEKSEIFDDQFSVERPDGSNFTLKIRSTKLEDSAMYFCASSGQKNTEAFFGQGTRLTVV.

The rearrangement links TRBV7-2 to TRBJ1-1, with 7 bases that match TRBD1. From germline, CDR1 is SGHTA and CDR2 FQGNSA. Losses at the gene ends were 0 bases for V and 5 bases for J; bases not matched to a gene: 3. The CDR3 consists of 14 residues. The CDR3 sequence: CASSLAGGSTEAFF. CDR3 bases: TGTGCCAGCAGCTTAGCAGGGGGCAGTACTGAAGCTTTCTTT.

The rearrangement links TRBV28 to TRBJ2-7; D is ambiguous. The V end was cut by 4 bases, the J end by 2 bases, with 6 bases between. Germline V gene lookup returns CDR1 MDHEN and CDR2 SYDVKM. This CDR3 is built from 12 residues. The CDR3 DNA sequence: TGTGCCAGCAGTTCCGAGGCCTACGAGCAGTACTTC. It specifies CASSSEAYEQYF.

This chain uses TRBV12-3 or TRBV12-4 with TRBJ2-5; the D gene is possibly TRBD2 (5 bases). This CDR3 has 14 residues. Between the trimmed V and J ends, which lost 3 bases and 5 bases, there was a span of 13 bases. CDR3 protein: CASSLGGLAETQYF. In nucleotides, the CDR3 is TGTGCCAGCAGTTTGGGTGGACTGGCGGAGACCCAGTACTTC.

This clonotype was observed a handful of times. This rearrangement joins TRBV7-2 to TRBJ2-2, with D perhaps given as TRBD1 or TRBD2 (5 bases each). V gave up 1 base and J gave up 5 bases, with 11 bases separating them. Germline lookup yields CDR1 SGHTA and CDR2 FQGNSA. The length of the CDR3 is 15 residues. The CDR3 reads CASSLGGPGTGELFF. The CDR3 nucleotides are TGTGCCAGCAGCTTAGGGGGACCAGGGACCGGGGAGCTGTTTTTT. The entire variable domain, with the rest obtained from reference TRBV7-2 and TRBJ2-2, is as follows: GAGVSQSPSNKVTEKGKDVELRCDPISGHTALYWYRQSLGQGLEFLIYFQGNSAPDKSGLPSDRFSAERTGGSVSTLTIQRTQQEDSAVYLCASSLGGPGTGELFFGEGSRLTVL.